These 7 T cell receptor beta chains share one sample of origin, sequenced in a study of shared clonotypes between healthy human individuals. TCRdb's copy holds only in-frame clones and misses some; the assay was immunoSEQ multiplex PCR. The sample records approximately 2,000,000 clones, less than 95% being singletons. The sequenced sample was naive CD4+ T cells from PBMCs. Subset given: CD45RA+ positively selected. These receptors came from a man aged 18 to 30 in good health. Some clones in this sample may be carry-over from other donors' samples.

The V call is TRBV9, the J call TRBJ2-7, with TRBD2 matching over 12 bases. CDR1 SGDLS and CDR2 YYNGEE come from the germline V gene. V dropped 4 bases and J dropped 6; count of bases not matched to a gene: 14. This CDR3 has 17 amino acids. The CDR3 DNA reads as TGTGCCAGCAGCCCCCCGGGACTAGCGGGCGCTCTTGGCGAGCAGTACTTC. Its translation is CASSPPGLAGALGEQYF.

V usage is TRBV19 and J usage is TRBJ2-2; possible D gene TRBD2, 7 bases. The CDR3 length is 16 residues. V lost 7 bases, J lost 4 bases, and 19 bases lay in between. The germline V gene has CDR1 LNHDA and CDR2 SQIVND (reference sequence). The CDR3 coding sequence is TGTGCCAGTACCCCGATCGGGGGGCCGATCACCGGGGAGCTGTTTTTT. Translation gives CASTPIGGPITGELFF.

The chain employs TRBV7-3 and TRBJ1-2; the D gene is possibly TRBD1 (5 bases). Germline CDR1 and CDR2: SGHTA and FQGTGA. V lost 1 base and J lost 6, with 9 bases in between. The CDR3 length is 13 residues. The CDR3, as DNA: TGTGCCAGCAGCTTAATACCGGGGGATGGCTACACCTTC. It encodes CASSLIPGDGYTF.

Concerning this clone itself: Other DNA sequences from this sample encode an identical CDR3 as well. This chain uses TRBV10-3 with TRBJ2-7, with D unresolved. V was cut by 4 bases and J by 4 bases, with 5 bases left in between. Looked up from germline, CDR1 is ENHRY and CDR2 is SYGVKD. This CDR3 is 11 amino acids long. This CDR3 is CAISGEYEQYF. The DNA for the CDR3 is TGTGCCATCAGTGGGGAATACGAGCAGTACTTC.

The chain is built from TRBV28 and TRBJ2-5; 9 nucleotides line up with TRBD1. Unmatched junction bases numbered 6, after V lost 2 bases and J lost 5 bases. CDR1 is MDHEN and CDR2 is SYDVKM in the germline V gene. The CDR3 contains 15 residues. CDR3 amino acids: CASSLATGGEETQYF. The CDR3, as DNA: TGTGCCAGCAGTTTAGCGACAGGGGGGGAGGAGACCCAGTACTTC.

V usage is TRBV18 and J usage is TRBJ1-2, with D possibly TRBD1 on 5 matching bases. Germline CDR1 reads KGHSH; CDR2 reads LQKENI. The V end was cut by 3 bases, the J end by 7 bases, with 18 bases between. The CDR3 runs to 15 residues. As DNA, the CDR3 is TGTGCCAGCTCACCGGGGAATATGCAGGGTAGTGGCTACACCTTC. Protein: CASSPGNMQGSGYTF. Full variable domain (rest looked up from reference TRBV18 and TRBJ1-2): NAGVMQNPRHLVRRRGQEARLRCSPMKGHSHVYWYRQLPEEGLKFMVYLQKENIIDESGMPKERFSAEFPKEGPSILRIQQVVRGDSAAYFCASSPGNMQGSGYTFGSGTRLTVV.

This clone has just a few counts. V is TRBV4-2 and J is TRBJ1-5; 7 nucleotides line up with TRBD1. Losses at the gene ends were 10 bases for V and 3 bases for J; bases not matched to a gene: 12. The length of the CDR3 is 15 residues. CDR1 and CDR2 from the germline V gene are LGHNA and YNFKEQ. The CDR3 loop reads CATSPEGASNQPQHF. Written as DNA, the CDR3 is TGTGCCACCTCCCCCGAGGGGGCCTCCAATCAGCCCCAGCATTTT.